These 15 T cell receptor beta chains originate from one sample sequenced in a study of T cells after yellow fever vaccination. A single record per CDR3 protein comes from TCRdb applying MiXCR to the 5' RACE reads. The profile covers a few hundred thousand distinct CDR3 sequences, with less than 20% appearing a single time and roughly a sixth taken by the ten largest. Sample: PBMCs, taken roughly 5 days after the first yellow fever vaccination. Receptors originate from a man aged 18 to 30 who received the YFV17D yellow fever vaccine.

This chain joins TRBV7-9 and TRBJ1-1; a weak D match, TRBD1 (6 bases). Trimming took off 4 bases at V and 4 bases at J, with 13 bases between the two ends. The CDR3 has 14 amino acids. Per germline, CDR1 SEHNR and CDR2 FQNEAQ (reference sequence). This chain's CDR3 is CASSSYRVGTEAFF. CDR3 sequence (DNA): TGTGCCAGCAGCTCGTACAGGGTTGGCACTGAAGCTTTCTTT. Supplemented by reference TRBV7-9 and TRBJ1-1, the full variable domain reads DTGVSQNPRHKITKRGQNVTFRCDPISEHNRLYWYRQTLGQGPEFLTYFQNEAQLEKSRLLSDRFSAERPKGSFSTLEIQRTEQGDSAMYLCASSSYRVGTEAFFGQGTRLTVV.

The V call is TRBV3-1, the J call TRBJ1-1, with D hard to call. V shed 4 bases and J shed 1 base, with 7 bases lying between them. Germline values: CDR1 LGHDT, CDR2 YNNKEL (reference sequence). This CDR3 contains 13 residues. The CDR3 loop reads CASSRRQNTEAFF. Written as DNA, the CDR3 is TGTGCCAGCAGCCGGCGACAGAACACTGAAGCTTTCTTT.

With regard to this clonotype: At one of its ends the junction is not consistent with the germline gene, which may arise from a read error. CDR3 DNA sequence: TGCGCCAGCAGCCACCCTAGGTGGGGGAGCAAAGATACGCAGTATTTT. Amino acid sequence: CASSHPRWGSKDTQYF. This chain uses TRBV4-1 with TRBJ2-3; perhaps D is TRBD1 or TRBD2 (5 bases each). Per the germline V gene, CDR1 is MGHRA and CDR2 is YSYEKL. The CDR3 covers 16 residues.

This sequence joins TRBV2 and TRBJ2-2, with a weak D call TRBD1 (5 bases). Between the trimmed V and J ends, which lost 6 bases and 1 base, there was a span of 12 bases. This CDR3 has 15 amino acids. Germline V gives CDR1 SNHLY, CDR2 FYNNEI. The CDR3: CASRDGQGNTGELFF. The CDR3 DNA reads TGTGCCAGCAGAGACGGTCAGGGGAACACCGGGGAGCTGTTTTTT.

The sample holds a few counts of this clonotype. V usage is TRBV24-1 and J usage is TRBJ2-3; 7 bases align to TRBD1. The CDR3 consists of 16 residues. CDR1 and CDR2 from the germline V gene are KGHDR and SFDVKD. Trimming cost V 3 bases and J 4 bases; bases outside gene matches: 9. CDR3 in DNA: TGTGCCACCAGTGATCCTCCGAGACAGGGATCAGATACGCAGTATTTT. Its translation: CATSDPPRQGSDTQYF.

J is TRBJ1-4 and V is TRBV10-3; D not resolved. Deletions cut 2 bases from V and 4 bases from J, with 8 bases between. The CDR3 consists of 14 residues. Looked up from germline, CDR1 is ENHRY and CDR2 is SYGVKD. Written as DNA, the CDR3 is TGTGCCATCAGTGAGCGGAGGAATAATGAAAAACTGTTTTTT. This sequence encodes CAISERRNNEKLFF.

This clonotype was observed a few times. V usage is TRBV10-3 and J usage is TRBJ1-1; unclear D gene. This CDR3 region has 11 residues. Trimming shortened V by 6 bases and J by 4 bases, and 6 bases separated the two germline ends. CDR1 is ENHRY and CDR2 is SYGVKD in the germline V gene. CDR3 loop: CAIRGSTEAFF. For the CDR3, the DNA is TGTGCCATCAGGGGCAGCACTGAAGCTTTCTTT.

This clonotype was detected a few times. The chain recombines TRBV27 with TRBJ2-7; 9 bases match TRBD1. The CDR3 extends over 15 amino acids. The germline gives CDR1 MNHEY, CDR2 SMNVEV (reference sequence). V lost 6 bases to trimming and J lost 1 base; unmatched junction nucleotides: 7. The CDR3 reads CASSVSGQGSYEQYF. The CDR3 DNA sequence: TGTGCCAGCAGCGTATCGGGACAGGGATCCTACGAGCAGTACTTC.

The chain has TRBV20-1 and TRBJ1-4; no clear D. V shed 6 bases and J shed 6 bases, with 17 bases lying between them. The CDR3 has 14 residues. CDR1 and CDR2 from the germline V gene are DFQATT and SNEGSKA (reference sequence). The CDR3 sequence is CSAIPGSNDEKLFF. Here the CDR3 DNA reads TGCAGTGCGATACCGGGTTCGAATGATGAAAAACTGTTTTTT.

This clonotype turned up a few times. The chain has TRBV7-9 and TRBJ2-2, with TRBD1 matching 10 bases. The trim removed 1 base at V and 14 bases at J, leaving 4 bases unmatched. The CDR3 spans 13 residues. CDR1 is SEHNR and CDR2 is FQNEAQ in the germline V gene (reference sequence). CDR3 sequence (DNA): TGTGCCAGCAGCTTAGAGGGACAGGGGTATCTGTTTTTT. Its translation is CASSLEGQGYLFF.

J is TRBJ2-2 and V is TRBV20-1; 8 bases match TRBD1. J gave up 1 base and V 6 bases, and 7 bases lay outside the gene matches. The CDR3 loop spans 15 amino acids. Germline CDR1 reads DFQATT; CDR2 reads SNEGSKA (reference sequence). The CDR3 region has the DNA TGCAGTGCCGGAGGACAGGGTGTGAACACCGGGGAGCTGTTTTTT. It encodes CSAGGQGVNTGELFF.

This clonotype was picked up a small number of times. The chain joins TRBV14 to TRBJ2-5; D is perhaps TRBD1 (5 bases). CDR1 and CDR2 from the germline V gene are SGHDN and FVKESK. This CDR3 has 14 amino acids. The V end was cut by 1 base, the J end by 4 bases, with 10 bases between. CDR3 nucleotide sequence: TGTGCCAGCAGCCAAGCAGGGAAGGGAGAGACCCAGTACTTC. This translates into CASSQAGKGETQYF.

There are a few counts of this clonotype. V is TRBV11-2 and J is TRBJ2-4, with D unclear. The V and J ends lost 5 bases and 3 bases respectively, with 11 bases between them. The CDR3 length is 14 residues. Germline V lookup: CDR1 SGHAT, CDR2 FQNNGV. The CDR3 reads CASSLPEDKNIQYF. DNA of the CDR3: TGTGCCAGCAGCCTCCCGGAAGACAAAAACATTCAGTACTTC.

This CDR3 reads CASSYSFLAVDTQYF. The CDR3 nucleotides are TGTGCCAGCAGTTACTCGTTTCTAGCAGTAGATACGCAGTATTTT. The rearrangement links TRBV6-5 to TRBJ2-3, with D perhaps TRBD2 (5 bases). In germline, CDR1 is MNHEY, CDR2 SVGAGI. The CDR3 is 15 residues long. V was trimmed by 0 bases and J by 5 bases, leaving 12 bases between them.

The chain carries TRBV28 and TRBJ2-7, with 12 bases fitting TRBD2. The V and J ends lost 4 bases and 2 bases, in that order; junction bases with no gene match: 0. In germline, CDR1 is MDHEN, CDR2 SYDVKM. This CDR3 spans 14 amino acids. The CDR3 sequence is CASSWTSGAYEQYV. CDR3 in DNA: TGTGCCAGCAGTTGGACTAGCGGGGCCTACGAGCAGTACGTC.